These 27 T cell receptor beta chains came from one sample sequenced in a study of Graves' ophthalmopathy and Graves' hyperthyroidism. The TCR beta CDR3 regions underwent amplification from RNA transcripts. HTBI primers primed a first-round RT-PCR, and a second-round multiplex PCR followed. TCRdb recomputed calls from the multiplex PCR reads with MiXCR, one row per CDR3 protein. Altogether about 700,000 distinct CDR3 sequences are present, roughly two fifths being singletons, with the ten largest covering around 40%. The sample comprised peripheral blood. Every receptor here comes from an adult man with Graves' ophthalmopathy.

Of note for this clonotype: With a much larger clone just one base away, this may be a read error. The chain joins TRBV7-9 to TRBJ2-5; D is ambiguous. The CDR3 totals 15 residues. V lost 4 bases and J lost 4, with 16 bases in between. Germline CDR1 and CDR2: SEHNR and FQNEAQ (reference sequence). The CDR3 region has the DNA TGTGCCAGCAGCTGGTCGACTGGCGCCGGAGAGACCCAGTACTTC. Amino acid sequence: CASSWSTGAGETQYF.

This clonotype was detected a few times. The chain combines TRBV12-3 or TRBV12-4 with TRBJ2-7; tentatively, D is TRBD2 (5 bases). The CDR3 contains 15 residues. Trimming took off 3 bases at V and 0 bases at J, with 12 bases between the two ends. For the CDR3, the DNA is TGTGCCAGCAGTTTGGTGACTGGGAGCTCCTACGAGCAGTACTTC. It encodes CASSLVTGSSYEQYF.

This chain uses TRBV9 with TRBJ2-2, with D perhaps matching TRBD1 or TRBD2 (5 bases each). The CDR3 sequence is 14 residues long. V shed 1 base and J shed 3 bases, with 7 bases lying between them. Germline loops: CDR1 SGDLS, CDR2 YYNGEE. CDR3 sequence (DNA): TGTGCCAGCAGCGTATTGGGGGACACCGGGGAGCTGTTTTTT. It yields the protein CASSVLGDTGELFF.

In this sample, this clonotype turned up a few times. V gene TRBV20-1 combines with J gene TRBJ2-7; tentative D call: TRBD2 (5 bases). CDR3 length equals 14 residues. V lost 6 bases and J lost 0, with 15 bases in between. From germline, CDR1 is DFQATT and CDR2 SNEGSKA (reference sequence). The CDR3 bases are TGCAGTGCGGGGAGCGCGACAAGCTCCTACGAGCAGTACTTC. Translated: CSAGSATSSYEQYF.

This rearrangement joins TRBV28 to TRBJ1-2, with D hard to call. The CDR3 is made up of 12 amino acids. The ends were cut back, 3 bases at V and 7 bases at J, with 9 bases in the middle. Per germline, CDR1 MDHEN and CDR2 SYDVKM. CDR3 sequence: CASSLHPVGYTF. The CDR3 DNA sequence: TGTGCCAGCAGTTTGCATCCGGTTGGCTACACCTTC.

Details on this clonotype: This may come from a read error, since a much larger clone is one base off. The chain couples TRBV29-1 to TRBJ2-5, with D possibly TRBD2 on 6 matching bases. Germline V gene sequence: CDR1 SQVTM, CDR2 ANQGSEA. The CDR3 is 14 amino acids. Trimming left V 7 bases short and J 3 bases short, with 18 bases between. CDR3 nucleotide sequence: TGCAGCGGTGGGCGGACTGGCGGGGAAGAGACCCAGTACTTC. Its translation: CSGGRTGGEETQYF. Based on the CDR3 plus reference TRBV29-1 and TRBJ2-5, the full variable domain is SAVISQKPSRDICQRGTSLTIQCQVDSQVTMMFWYRQQPGQSLTLIATANQGSEATYESGFVIDKFPISRPNLTFSTLTVSNMSPEDSSIYLCSGGRTGGEETQYFGPGTRLLVL.

This clonotype was seen repeatedly, ten times or more. The J gene is TRBJ1-3, the V gene TRBV19; D is undetermined. V was trimmed by 6 bases and J by 4 bases, leaving 19 bases between them. Germline V gene sequence: CDR1 LNHDA, CDR2 SQIVND (reference sequence). This CDR3 spans 16 amino acids. CDR3 protein: CASRTRSDGLGNTIYF. The CDR3 nucleotides read TGTGCCAGTAGAACCAGGAGTGACGGTTTGGGAAACACCATATATTTT.

This clonotype has just a few counts. CDR3 in DNA: TGTGCCAGCAGCGGACGACTAGCGGGGGGGGTAGAGACCCAGTACTTC. It codes for CASSGRLAGGVETQYF. The chain carries TRBV7-2 and TRBJ2-5; 14 bases are shared with TRBD2. The germline CDR1 and CDR2 sequences are SGHTA and FQGNSA. The length of the CDR3 is 16 residues. The J segment lost 4 bases and the V segment lost 5 bases, leaving 6 bases of the junction unmatched.

This clonotype showed up many times. This rearrangement joins TRBV7-2 to TRBJ2-6; TRBD1 is a possible D gene (5 bases). CDR3 length equals 16 residues. The V gene lost 1 base and the J gene lost 1 base, with 8 bases spanning the gap. The germline CDR1 and CDR2 sequences are SGHTA and FQGNSA. The CDR3 nucleotides are TGTGCCAGCAGCTTAGTCGCAGGGTCTGGGGCCAACGTCCTGACTTTC. Translated, it gives CASSLVAGSGANVLTF.

V gene TRBV12-3 or TRBV12-4 combines with J gene TRBJ2-7; TRBD2 matches at 8 bases. The J segment lost 5 bases and the V segment lost 4 bases, leaving 7 bases of the junction unmatched. The CDR3 loop spans 14 amino acids. The CDR3 DNA is TGTGCCAGCAGTTCCAAGCGGGAGCATGACGAGCAGTACTTC. It translates to CASSSKREHDEQYF.

This chain uses TRBV15 with TRBJ1-2, with TRBD1 matching 10 bases. The germline V gene has CDR1 LNHNV and CDR2 YYDKDF (reference sequence). J was trimmed by 7 bases and V by 0 bases; bases with no gene match: 2. The CDR3 totals 14 residues. Here the CDR3 reads CATSRDRTGGGYTF. The CDR3 nucleotides read TGTGCCACCAGCAGAGATCGGACAGGGGGTGGCTACACCTTC.

This clonotype has just a few counts. This sequence joins TRBV5-1 and TRBJ1-1; possibly TRBD1 for D (6 bases). The V gene lost 1 base and the J gene lost 0 bases, with 13 bases spanning the gap. This CDR3 is 16 amino acids long. Germline CDR1 reads SGHRS; CDR2 reads YFSETQ. CDR3 coding DNA: TGCGCCAGCAGCTTGAAGGGGGATCGGATGAACACTGAAGCTTTCTTT. This sequence encodes CASSLKGDRMNTEAFF. Full variable domain (outside the CDR3, taken from reference TRBV5-1 and TRBJ1-1): KAGVTQTPRYLIKTRGQQVTLSCSPISGHRSVSWYQQTPGQGLQFLFEYFSETQRNKGNFPGRFSGRQFSNSRSEMNVSTLELGDSALYLCASSLKGDRMNTEAFFGQGTRLTVV.

This clonotype was counted ten times or more. This chain links TRBV25-1 with TRBJ1-1; TRBD1 might be the D (6 bases). V lost 6 bases and J lost 11, with 16 bases in between. This CDR3 is 12 amino acids long. Germline V gene lookup returns CDR1 MGHDK and CDR2 SYGVNS. CDR3 residues: CASSETGRGAFF. CDR3 nucleotide sequence: TGTGCCAGCAGCGAGACAGGTCGAGGGGCTTTCTTT.

The V and J genes are TRBV9 and TRBJ2-7; TRBD2 is a possible D gene (6 bases). The V and J ends lost 5 bases and 3 bases respectively, with 15 bases between them. The CDR3 runs 14 residues. Germline values: CDR1 SGDLS, CDR2 YYNGEE. This CDR3 is CASSARLGGYEQYF. The CDR3 region has the DNA TGTGCCAGCAGTGCCCGACTAGGAGGCTACGAGCAGTACTTC.

This clonotype occurred many times. The rearrangement joins TRBV29-1 to TRBJ1-1, with a possible D match to TRBD1 (5 bases). Trimming pared 0 bases from V and 2 bases from J, leaving 10 bases between. This CDR3 spans 14 amino acids. CDR1 is SQVTM and CDR2 is ANQGSEA in the germline V gene. CDR3 DNA sequence: TGCAGCGTTGAAGAACACGGGGACAACACTGAAGCTTTCTTT. Protein product: CSVEEHGDNTEAFF.

This clonotype appeared a few times. This rearrangement joins TRBV7-9 to TRBJ2-2; D possibly corresponds to TRBD2 (5 bases). CDR1 is SEHNR, CDR2 FQNEAQ, per germline (reference sequence). Trimming pared 3 bases from V and 4 bases from J, leaving 12 bases between. The CDR3 covers 15 residues. CDR3 region: CASSLEVLGTGELFF. In DNA form, the CDR3 reads TGTGCCAGCAGCTTGGAGGTGTTGGGCACCGGGGAGCTGTTTTTT.

This clonotype was seen many times. This chain links TRBV10-1 with TRBJ1-5; possible D gene TRBD1, 6 bases. With 6 bases removed from V and 0 bases from J, the gap between germline ends came to 18 bases. Germline CDR1 reads WNHNN; CDR2 reads SYGVQD (reference sequence). The CDR3 has 17 residues. The CDR3 here is CASSDDTGMASNQPQHF. In DNA form, the CDR3 reads TGCGCCAGCAGCGATGACACAGGGATGGCTAGCAATCAGCCCCAGCATTTT.

The V call is TRBV25-1, the J call TRBJ2-2, with D tentatively TRBD1 (6 bases). The CDR3 consists of 14 residues. Germline V lookup: CDR1 MGHDK, CDR2 SYGVNS. CDR3 sequence reads: CATEVTGYTGELFF. CDR3 DNA: TGTGCTACCGAGGTGACAGGCTACACCGGGGAGCTGTTTTTT.

V gene TRBV9 combines with J gene TRBJ2-5; 9 positions match TRBD2. CDR3 length: 16 residues. Germline V CDR1 and CDR2: SGDLS, YYNGEE. After removal of 4 bases from V and 4 bases from J, the junction contained 11 bases not matched to a gene. As DNA, the CDR3 is TGTGCCAGCAGCCAAGGGGCGGGAGGGGTTGGAGAGACCCAGTACTTC. It yields the protein CASSQGAGGVGETQYF.

The chain couples TRBV7-4 to TRBJ2-7, with 8 nucleotides matching TRBD1. CDR1 and CDR2 (germline): SGHVT, SQSDAQ. This CDR3 comprises 14 residues. Trimming cost V 6 bases and J 4 bases; bases outside gene matches: 8. CDR3 loop: CASSYNQGAYEQYF. CDR3 sequence (DNA): TGTGCCAGCAGTTACAACCAGGGGGCTTACGAGCAGTACTTC.

This clonotype was observed at least ten times. The chain couples TRBV7-9 to TRBJ1-2, with D tentatively TRBD1 (6 bases). Per the germline V gene, CDR1 is SEHNR and CDR2 is FQNEAQ (reference sequence). The CDR3 contains 15 residues. V lost 5 bases and J 7 bases, leaving 20 bases between the germline ends. CDR3 sequence: CASSQVWGAIGGYTF. CDR3 DNA sequence: TGTGCCAGCAGCCAAGTCTGGGGGGCGATAGGTGGCTACACCTTC.

In this sample, this clonotype turned up a few times. This chain joins TRBV19 and TRBJ1-1; D not resolved. Germline V gives CDR1 LNHDA, CDR2 SQIVND (reference sequence). CDR3 size: 17 residues. With 4 bases removed from V and 0 bases from J, the gap between germline ends came to 18 bases. The CDR3 DNA follows: TGTGCCAGTAGTACCCCCATTTGGAGTAAGGTGAACACTGAAGCTTTCTTT. Protein: CASSTPIWSKVNTEAFF. Full variable domain (rest looked up from reference TRBV19 and TRBJ1-1): DGGITQSPKYLFRKEGQNVTLSCEQNLNHDAMYWYRQDPGQGLRLIYYSQIVNDFQKGDIAEGYSVSREKKESFPLTVTSAQKNPTAFYLCASSTPIWSKVNTEAFFGQGTRLTVV.

This clonotype was picked up a small number of times. The chain couples TRBV4-1 to TRBJ1-2; D not certain. The CDR3 runs 14 residues. CDR1 and CDR2 (germline): MGHRA, YSYEKL. The V end lost 0 bases, the J end lost 4 bases, and 9 bases lay between the germline ends. The DNA for the CDR3 is TGCGCCAGCAGCCAAGAGCACCGGGCCTATGGCTACACCTTC. Protein sequence: CASSQEHRAYGYTF.

Note on this clonotype: Relative to the germline gene, one junction end is altered; a read error may explain this. The chain carries TRBV10-3 and TRBJ1-3; D is unresolved. Per the germline V gene, CDR1 is ENHRY and CDR2 is SYGVKD. The CDR3 contains 16 residues. The CDR3, as DNA: TGTGCCGTCAGTTACTCGGCGCATAGTGGTGGAAACACCATATATTTT. It codes for CAVSYSAHSGGNTIYF.

This chain connects TRBV20-1 to TRBJ1-6, with 9 bases lining up with TRBD1. There are 14 residues in the CDR3. CDR1 is DFQATT and CDR2 is SNEGSKA in the germline V gene (reference sequence). J gave up 9 bases and V 3 bases, and 6 bases lay outside the gene matches. The CDR3 sequence: CSASSGQGGSPLHF. In DNA, the CDR3 is TGCAGTGCTAGCTCGGGACAGGGAGGTTCACCCCTCCACTTT.

This clonotype was seen at least ten times. J is TRBJ1-3 and V is TRBV9; D not certain. Germline CDR1 SGDLS, CDR2 YYNGEE. The CDR3 length is 14 residues. V was clipped by 0 bases and J by 4 bases, with 8 bases between them. The CDR3 nucleotides read TGTGCCAGCAGCGTAGATACGGCAGGAAACACCATATATTTT. It translates to CASSVDTAGNTIYF. Full variable domain (remainder filled in from reference TRBV9 and TRBJ1-3): DSGVTQTPKHLITATGQRVTLRCSPRSGDLSVYWYQQSLDQGLQFLIQYYNGEERAKGNILERFSAQQFPDLHSELNLSSLELGDSALYFCASSVDTAGNTIYFGEGSWLTVV.

In the case of this clonotype: Germline and junction disagree at one end, which may indicate a read error. The rearrangement uses TRBV10-3 and TRBJ2-7; 12 bases align to TRBD2. The CDR3 extends over 15 amino acids. CDR1 and CDR2 (germline): ENHRY, SYGVKD. CDR3 region: CASSRRLAGVNEQYF. CDR3 DNA: TGTGCCAGCAGTCGCCGACTAGCGGGAGTAAACGAGCAGTACTTC.